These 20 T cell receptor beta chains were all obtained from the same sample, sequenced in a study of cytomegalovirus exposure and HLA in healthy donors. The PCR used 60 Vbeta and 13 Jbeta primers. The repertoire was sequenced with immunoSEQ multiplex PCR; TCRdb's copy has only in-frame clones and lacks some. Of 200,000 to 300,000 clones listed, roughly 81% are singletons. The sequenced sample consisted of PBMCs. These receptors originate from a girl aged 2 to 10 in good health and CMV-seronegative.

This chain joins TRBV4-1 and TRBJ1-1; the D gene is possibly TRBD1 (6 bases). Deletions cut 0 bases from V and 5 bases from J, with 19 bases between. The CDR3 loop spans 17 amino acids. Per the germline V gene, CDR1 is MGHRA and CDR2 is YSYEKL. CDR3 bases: TGCGCCAGCAGCCAAGAACTGGCAGGGGAACGTCGAACTGAAGCTTTCTTT. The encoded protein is CASSQELAGERRTEAFF.

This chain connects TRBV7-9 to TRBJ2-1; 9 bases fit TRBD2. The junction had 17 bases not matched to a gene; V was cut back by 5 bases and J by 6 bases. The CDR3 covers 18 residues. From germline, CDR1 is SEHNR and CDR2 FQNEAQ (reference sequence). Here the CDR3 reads CASSPTASGALSSNEQFF. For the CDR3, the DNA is TGTGCCAGCAGCCCGACGGCTAGCGGGGCCCTTAGCTCCAATGAGCAGTTCTTC.

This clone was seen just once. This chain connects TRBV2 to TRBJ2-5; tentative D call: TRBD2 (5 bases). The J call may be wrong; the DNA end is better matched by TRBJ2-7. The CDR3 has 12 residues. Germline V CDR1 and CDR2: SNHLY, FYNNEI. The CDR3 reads CASLRDTYEQYF. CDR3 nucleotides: TGTGCCAGCTTGAGGGATACCTACGAGCAGTACTTC.

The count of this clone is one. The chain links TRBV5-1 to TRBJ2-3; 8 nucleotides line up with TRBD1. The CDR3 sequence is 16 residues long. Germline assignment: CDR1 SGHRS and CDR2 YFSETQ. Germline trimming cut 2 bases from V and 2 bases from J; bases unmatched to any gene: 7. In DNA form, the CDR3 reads TGCGCCAGCAGCTTTCCGACAGGGGCTAACACAGATACGCAGTATTTT. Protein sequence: CASSFPTGANTDTQYF.

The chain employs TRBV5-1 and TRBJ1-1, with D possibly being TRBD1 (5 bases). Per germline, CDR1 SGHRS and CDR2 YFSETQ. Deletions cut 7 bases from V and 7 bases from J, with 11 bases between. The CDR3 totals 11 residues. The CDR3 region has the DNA TGCGCCAGCGACAGTGCTGGTGAAGCTTTCTTT. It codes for CASDSAGEAFF.

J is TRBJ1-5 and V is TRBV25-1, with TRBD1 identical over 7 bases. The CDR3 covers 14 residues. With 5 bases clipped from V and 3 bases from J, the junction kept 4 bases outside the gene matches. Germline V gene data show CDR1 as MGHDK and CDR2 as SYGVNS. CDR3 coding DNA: TGTGCCAGCAGTCAAACAGGGGCCAATCAGCCCCAGCATTTT. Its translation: CASSQTGANQPQHF.

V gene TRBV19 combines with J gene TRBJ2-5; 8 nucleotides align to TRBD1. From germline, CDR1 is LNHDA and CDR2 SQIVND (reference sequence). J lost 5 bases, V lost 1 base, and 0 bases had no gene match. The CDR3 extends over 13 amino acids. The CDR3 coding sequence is TGTGCCAGTAGTATAGCAGGGGGCGAGACCCAGTACTTC. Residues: CASSIAGGETQYF.

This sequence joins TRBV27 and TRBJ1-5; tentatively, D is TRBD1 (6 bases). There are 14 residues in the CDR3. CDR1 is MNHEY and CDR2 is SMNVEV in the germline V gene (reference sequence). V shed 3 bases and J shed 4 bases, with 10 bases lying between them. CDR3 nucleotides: TGTGCCAGCAGTTTGAACACAGGGAATCAGCCCCAGCATTTT. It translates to CASSLNTGNQPQHF.

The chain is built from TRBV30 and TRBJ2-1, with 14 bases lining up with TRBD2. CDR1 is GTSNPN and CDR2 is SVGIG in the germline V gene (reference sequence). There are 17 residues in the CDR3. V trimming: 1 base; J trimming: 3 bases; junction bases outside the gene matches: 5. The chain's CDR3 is CAWSGLAGGSGYNEQFF. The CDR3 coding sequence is TGTGCCTGGAGTGGACTAGCGGGAGGGTCTGGCTACAATGAGCAGTTCTTC.

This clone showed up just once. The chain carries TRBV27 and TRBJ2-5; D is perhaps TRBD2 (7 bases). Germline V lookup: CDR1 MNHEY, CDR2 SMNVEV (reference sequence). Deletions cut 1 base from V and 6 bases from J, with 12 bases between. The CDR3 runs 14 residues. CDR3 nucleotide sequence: TGTGCCAGCAGTTTATTGGGAGGGGGGCAGACCCAGTACTTC. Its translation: CASSLLGGGQTQYF.

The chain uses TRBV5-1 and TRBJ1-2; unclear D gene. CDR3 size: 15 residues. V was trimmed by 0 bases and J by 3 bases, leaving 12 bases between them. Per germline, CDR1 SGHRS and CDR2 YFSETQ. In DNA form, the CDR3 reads TGCGCCAGCAGCTTGGGGTCCGGGAGGCACTATGGCTACACCTTC. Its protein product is CASSLGSGRHYGYTF. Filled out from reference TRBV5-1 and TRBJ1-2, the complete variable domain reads KAGVTQTPRYLIKTRGQQVTLSCSPISGHRSVSWYQQTPGQGLQFLFEYFSETQRNKGNFPGRFSGRQFSNSRSEMNVSTLELGDSALYLCASSLGSGRHYGYTFGSGTRLTVV.

For the CDR3, the DNA is TGCGCCAGCAGCAGTCCGGGACAGGTAGTTGACACCATATATTTT. It encodes CASSSPGQVVDTIYF. The chain joins TRBV5-1 to TRBJ1-3; 8 bases fit TRBD1. CDR3 length: 15 residues. Trimming cost V 4 bases and J 8 bases; bases outside gene matches: 11. Germline loops: CDR1 SGHRS, CDR2 YFSETQ.

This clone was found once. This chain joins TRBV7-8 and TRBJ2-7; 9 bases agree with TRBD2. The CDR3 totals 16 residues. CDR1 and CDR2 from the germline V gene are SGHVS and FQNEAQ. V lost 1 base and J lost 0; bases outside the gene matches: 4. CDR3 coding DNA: TGTGCCAGCAGCTTAGTTCCTAGCGGGGTCTCCTACGAGCAGTACTTC. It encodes CASSLVPSGVSYEQYF. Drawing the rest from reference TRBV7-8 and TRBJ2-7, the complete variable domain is GAGVSQSPRYKVAKRGQDVALRCDPISGHVSLFWYQQALGQGPEFLTYFQNEAQLDKSGLPSDRFFAERPEGSVSTLKIQRTQQEDSAVYLCASSLVPSGVSYEQYFGPGTRLTVT.

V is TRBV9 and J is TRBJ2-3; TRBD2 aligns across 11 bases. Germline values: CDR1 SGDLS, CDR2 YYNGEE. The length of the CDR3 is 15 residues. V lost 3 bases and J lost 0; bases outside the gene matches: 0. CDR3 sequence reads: CASSGLAGSTDTQYF. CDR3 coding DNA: TGTGCCAGCAGCGGACTAGCGGGGAGCACAGATACGCAGTATTTT.

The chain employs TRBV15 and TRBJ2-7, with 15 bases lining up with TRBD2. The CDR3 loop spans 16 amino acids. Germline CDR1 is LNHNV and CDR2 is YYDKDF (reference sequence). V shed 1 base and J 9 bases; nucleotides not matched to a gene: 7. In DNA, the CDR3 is TGTGCCACCAGCAGAGCGGGGACTAGCGGGGGGTCCGGGCAGTACTTC. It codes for CATSRAGTSGGSGQYF. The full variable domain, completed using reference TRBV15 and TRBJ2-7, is DAMVIQNPRYQVTQFGKPVTLSCSQTLNHNVMYWYQQKSSQAPKLLFHYYDKDFNNEADTPDNFQSRRPNTSFCFLDIRSPGLGDTAMYLCATSRAGTSGGSGQYFGPGTRLTVT.

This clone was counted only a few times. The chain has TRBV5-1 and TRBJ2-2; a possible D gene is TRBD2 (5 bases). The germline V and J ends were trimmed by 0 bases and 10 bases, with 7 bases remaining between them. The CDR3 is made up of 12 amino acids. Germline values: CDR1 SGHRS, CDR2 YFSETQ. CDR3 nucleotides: TGCGCCAGCAGCTTGGTACGGGAGGAGCTGTTTTTT. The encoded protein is CASSLVREELFF.

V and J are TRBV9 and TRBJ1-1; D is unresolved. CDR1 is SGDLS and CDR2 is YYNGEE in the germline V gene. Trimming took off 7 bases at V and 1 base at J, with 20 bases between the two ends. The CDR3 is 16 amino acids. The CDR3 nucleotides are TGTGCCAGCGCGCCCCACAAAGACACGGCGAACACTGAAGCTTTCTTT. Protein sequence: CASAPHKDTANTEAFF.

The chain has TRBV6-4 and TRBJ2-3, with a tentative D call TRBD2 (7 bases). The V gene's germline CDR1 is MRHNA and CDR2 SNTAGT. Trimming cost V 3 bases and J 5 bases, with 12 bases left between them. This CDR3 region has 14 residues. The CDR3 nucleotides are TGTGCCAGCAGTGAGGGCGGGGGCGGAGATACGCAGTATTTT. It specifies CASSEGGGGDTQYF.

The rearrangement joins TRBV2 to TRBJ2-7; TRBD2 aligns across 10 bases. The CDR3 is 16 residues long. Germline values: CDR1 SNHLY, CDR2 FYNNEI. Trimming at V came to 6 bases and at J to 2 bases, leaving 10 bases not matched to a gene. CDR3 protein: CASRIDWTSGTYEQYF. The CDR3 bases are TGTGCCAGCAGAATAGATTGGACTAGCGGAACCTACGAGCAGTACTTC.

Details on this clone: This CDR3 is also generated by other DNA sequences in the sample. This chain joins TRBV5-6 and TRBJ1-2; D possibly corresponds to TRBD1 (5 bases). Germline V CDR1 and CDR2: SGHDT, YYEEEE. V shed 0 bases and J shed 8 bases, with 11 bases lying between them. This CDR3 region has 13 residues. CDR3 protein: CASSLAGGYGYTF. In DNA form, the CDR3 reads TGTGCCAGCAGCTTGGCCGGGGGGTACGGCTACACCTTC.